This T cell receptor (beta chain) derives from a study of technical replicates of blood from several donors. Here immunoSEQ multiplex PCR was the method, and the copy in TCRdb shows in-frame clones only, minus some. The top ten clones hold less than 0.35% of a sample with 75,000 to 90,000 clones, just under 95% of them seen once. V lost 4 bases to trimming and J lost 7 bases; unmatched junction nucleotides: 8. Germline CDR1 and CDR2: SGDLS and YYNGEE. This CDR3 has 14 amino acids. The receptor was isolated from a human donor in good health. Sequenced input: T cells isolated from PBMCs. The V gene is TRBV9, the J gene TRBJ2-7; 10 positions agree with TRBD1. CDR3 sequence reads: CASSPGTGVGEQYF. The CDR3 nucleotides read TGTGCCAGCAGCCCCGGGACAGGGGTAGGGGAGCAGTACTTC.